This T cell receptor (beta chain) was captured in a study of immune evolution from preneoplasia to lung adenocarcinoma (dated by TCRdb to the early 2020s). General notes on the study: HLA loss of heterozygosity was found in less than 8% of AIS, 15% of MIA and 25% to 40% of ADC lesions, and in no AAH lesions. The study used immune gene expression, TCR sequencing and multiplex immunofluorescence to profile the immune contexture of lung adenocarcinoma precursors and invasive adenocarcinoma. Resected precursor lesions (AAH, AIS, MIA) and invasive adenocarcinomas were compared with paired morphologically normal lung tissue. Sample size was based on specimen availability rather than a prior power calculation. The immune data were integrated with whole exome sequencing and methylation data obtained from the same cohort of nodules. The overall cohort was made up of fewer than 70 patients with pulmonary nodules who had surgical resection. TCR sequencing data came from 51 patients. The study reported that about a hundred samples were used for TCR sequencing. POLYSOLVER was used to infer class I HLA alleles from exome data, and LOHHLA was used to detect allele-specific HLA loss. What the study reported, not specific to this receptor: The findings were based on association rather than direct causation, and larger cohorts with long-term follow-up and longitudinal biopsies were deemed needed. The highest clonality was observed in normal lung, whereas higher T cell density and diversity but lower clonality appeared to be present in later-stage lesions. Because all patients were from Japan and China, applicability to Western populations was uncertain. Compared with EGFR-mutant or double wild-type lesions, KRAS-mutant nodules had the highest T cell clonality. The highest top T cell clone frequencies were observed in normal lung, and a progressive decrease in top T cell clone frequencies appeared to occur from AAH through AIS, MIA and invasive adenocarcinoma.

The immunoSEQ hsTCRbeta Kit was used to sequence TCR beta CDR3 regions from DNA. In the paper's pipeline: TCR sequencing data were analysed with the ImmunoSEQ Analyzer. T cell clonality was defined as 1 minus Pielou's evenness computed on productive rearrangements. The inverse Simpson index, applied to productive templates, was used to measure T cell diversity. T cell density was TCR beta template counts normalized to usable DNA, estimated by amplifying and sequencing housekeeping genes. Two-sided Kruskal-Wallis tests were used to compare TCR metrics between histologic stages. Not all clones reach the TCRdb copy of this immuneACCESS table, which keeps in-frame sequences only. Checked studies attribute under half of the gap to unresolved V genes and leave the rest unexplained. Clone size and V and J calls were adopted from that table, with D and trimming inferred from the DNA. This sample comprises some 4,200 clones, around four fifths of them detected only once. Roughly 8% of the sample rests with the top ten.

Resection was performed on patients in Japan or China between the mid-2010s and the late 2010s. Histologic diagnosis of each case was confirmed independently by two lung cancer pathologists on H&E slides. Macro-dissection after pathologic assessment enriched premalignant or tumor cells for nucleic acid extraction. FFPE tissue was used for DNA isolation with the AllPrep DNA/RNA FFPE Kit. This clone appeared once. This clone's antigen is unknown. One base away there is no much larger clone; base qualities are not given. The germline V gene yields KGHSH for CDR1 and LQKENI for CDR2. The CDR3 contains 16 residues, cysteine and phenylalanine counted. Of all the DNA, just the CDR3 is kept, 48 bases in frame from base 1. V loses 2 bases, J loses 3 bases, and the germline ends lie 14 bases apart.

Here the chain combines TRBV18 and TRBJ1-5; the D gene assignment is ambiguous. Sequencing input: FFPE lung adenocarcinoma in situ tissue. Explained via the paper, the cell subset or site label denotes: preinvasive adenocarcinoma in situ (AIS). This receptor was obtained from a person aged 55-80 years with lung adenocarcinoma. At the DNA level, the sequence is TGTGCCAGCTCACCATCCCCACCGGGGATCAATCAGCCCCAGCATTTT. This translates into CASSPSPPGINQPQHF.